These 20 T cell receptor beta chains were all obtained from the same sample, sequenced in a study of blood T cell repertoires in COVID-19. Some clones are missing from TCRdb's copy, which holds only in-frame ones; the method was immunoSEQ multiplex PCR. Here the sample spans 45,000 to 65,000 clones, roughly 83% being singletons. The sample taken for sequencing was peripheral blood. The receptors were gathered from a man aged 25-40 years with COVID-19, enrolled during active disease.

V gene TRBV25-1 combines with J gene TRBJ1-6, with 9 bases fitting TRBD1. CDR1 and CDR2 (germline): MGHDK, SYGVNS. The CDR3 length is 13 residues. J was trimmed by 9 bases and V by 7 bases; bases with no gene match: 4. The CDR3 here is CASTGQGTSPLHF. In DNA form, the CDR3 reads TGTGCCAGCACCGGACAGGGGACTTCACCCCTCCACTTT.

The chain employs TRBV9 and TRBJ2-1, with a possible D match to TRBD1 (5 bases). The ends were cut back, 0 bases at V and 1 base at J, with 17 bases in the middle. Germline CDR1 reads SGDLS; CDR2 reads YYNGEE. The CDR3 has 18 residues. CDR3 DNA sequence: TGTGCCAGCAGCGTAGAGGCAGTGGGCAGGGTGTCCTACAATGAGCAGTTCTTC. It translates to CASSVEAVGRVSYNEQFF.

The V gene is TRBV11-2, the J gene TRBJ2-7, with 9 nucleotides matching TRBD1. The CDR3 spans 15 residues. The ends lost 2 bases at V and 3 bases at J; junction bases unmatched: 5. Per the germline V gene, CDR1 is SGHAT and CDR2 is FQNNGV. The CDR3 sequence: CASSLYDRGNYEQYF. The CDR3 region has the DNA TGTGCCAGCAGCTTATACGACAGGGGGAACTACGAGCAGTACTTC.

This clone has more than one count but fewer than ten. The chain combines TRBV9 with TRBJ1-2; the match to TRBD1 covers 8 bases. CDR1 is SGDLS and CDR2 is YYNGEE in the germline V gene. V lost 0 bases to trimming and J lost 1 base; unmatched junction nucleotides: 5. The CDR3 runs to 16 residues. CDR3 coding DNA: TGTGCCAGCAGCGTAGATCGTACAGGGGGTAACTATGGCTACACCTTC. The encoded protein is CASSVDRTGGNYGYTF.

The chain joins TRBV7-2 to TRBJ2-7; 13 bases align to TRBD2. Germline lookup yields CDR1 SGHTA and CDR2 FQGNSA. Trimming removed 3 bases from V and 0 bases from J; junction bases left unmatched: 2. The CDR3 sequence is 16 residues long. CDR3 coding DNA: TGTGCCAGCAGCTTGGGACTAGCGGGAAACTCCTACGAGCAGTACTTC. It translates to CASSLGLAGNSYEQYF. Looking up the rest from reference TRBV7-2 and TRBJ2-7 gives the full variable domain: GAGVSQSPSNKVTEKGKDVELRCDPISGHTALYWYRQSLGQGLEFLIYFQGNSAPDKSGLPSDRFSAERTGGSVSTLTIQRTQQEDSAVYLCASSLGLAGNSYEQYFGPGTRLTVT.

The chain uses TRBV4-2 and TRBJ2-3; tentative D call: TRBD2 (5 bases). CDR1 and CDR2 (germline): LGHNA, YNFKEQ. The CDR3 contains 14 residues. V was cut by 4 bases and J by 6 bases, with 14 bases left in between. CDR3 coding DNA: TGTGCCAGCAGCCTACGGGAAGGTGGGGATACGCAGTATTTT. Encoded protein: CASSLREGGDTQYF.

The rearrangement uses TRBV7-9 and TRBJ1-1, with unresolved D. The CDR3 loop spans 13 amino acids. Trimming shortened V by 3 bases and J by 3 bases, and 8 bases separated the two germline ends. Germline V gives CDR1 SEHNR, CDR2 FQNEAQ (reference sequence). This CDR3 is CASSFSVDTEAFF. DNA for the CDR3: TGTGCCAGCAGCTTTTCAGTGGACACTGAAGCTTTCTTT.

The chain is built from TRBV6-5 and TRBJ1-1; 9 bases align to TRBD1. V lost 6 bases and J lost 3; bases outside the gene matches: 5. The length of the CDR3 is 14 residues. CDR1 is MNHEY and CDR2 is SVGAGI in the germline V gene. CDR3 amino acids: CASRGRDRDTEAFF. The CDR3 DNA follows: TGTGCCAGCAGGGGACGGGACAGGGACACTGAAGCTTTCTTT.

This clone was seen only a few times. Other nucleotide sequences in the sample specify the same CDR3. This chain's CDR3 is CASSPAYEQYF. The CDR3 DNA sequence: TGTGCCAGCAGTCCAGCCTACGAGCAGTACTTC. V usage is TRBV6-2 or TRBV6-3 and J usage is TRBJ2-7; D ambiguous. CDR3 size: 11 residues. CDR1 MNHEY and CDR2 SVGEGT come from the germline V gene. With 5 bases removed from V and 2 bases from J, the gap between germline ends came to 4 bases.

This chain uses TRBV11-2 with TRBJ2-7; weak D call: TRBD1 (5 bases). The V and J ends lost 5 bases and 6 bases respectively, with 11 bases between them. Germline V CDR1 and CDR2: SGHAT, FQNNGV. The CDR3 is made up of 12 amino acids. DNA of the CDR3: TGTGCCAGCAGCCTTCAGGGTTTCGAGCAGTACTTC. Its translation is CASSLQGFEQYF.

V and J are TRBV2 and TRBJ2-7, with D maybe TRBD1 (5 bases). Trimming removed 3 bases at V and 4 bases at J, with 10 bases between. This CDR3 has 13 amino acids. CDR1 is SNHLY and CDR2 is FYNNEI in the germline V gene. In nucleotides, the CDR3 is TGTGCCAGCAGTGATGTAGCAGGGTACGAGCAGTACTTC. Translating gives CASSDVAGYEQYF.

The chain uses TRBV7-8 and TRBJ2-4; 7 bases match TRBD2. Losses at the gene ends were 5 bases for V and 0 bases for J; bases not matched to a gene: 7. Germline loops: CDR1 SGHVS, CDR2 FQNEAQ. This CDR3 spans 16 amino acids. The CDR3 bases are TGTGCCAGCAGCGGGGGGGAGAGTGGAGCCAAAAACATTCAGTACTTC. Translation: CASSGGESGAKNIQYF.

The chain is built from TRBV29-1 and TRBJ1-2; tentative D call: TRBD1 (5 bases). The CDR3 loop spans 14 amino acids. The V gene's germline CDR1 is SQVTM and CDR2 ANQGSEA. Trimming shortened V by 6 bases and J by 1 base, and 15 bases separated the two germline ends. Here the CDR3 reads CSVLSPGGNYGYTF. Here the CDR3 DNA reads TGCAGCGTGCTAAGCCCCGGGGGTAACTATGGCTACACCTTC.

The chain uses TRBV24-1 and TRBJ2-3, with D perhaps matching TRBD2 (6 bases). The CDR3 consists of 15 residues. Germline V lookup: CDR1 KGHDR, CDR2 SFDVKD. Trimming removed 5 bases at V and 0 bases at J, with 11 bases between. CDR3 DNA: TGTGCCACCAGTGGAACGGGAGTTAGCACAGATACGCAGTATTTT. This codes for CATSGTGVSTDTQYF.

CDR3 sequence: CASSQQPGQPQHF. CDR3 nucleotide sequence: TGTGCCAGCAGCCAGCAACCGGGTCAGCCCCAGCATTTT. V is TRBV5-6 and J is TRBJ1-5; D remains ambiguous. The length of the CDR3 is 13 residues. The germline gives CDR1 SGHDT, CDR2 YYEEEE. Trimming cost V 4 bases and J 6 bases, with 11 bases left between them.

This chain connects TRBV28 to TRBJ2-5; TRBD1 aligns across 10 bases. After removal of 5 bases from V and 5 bases from J, the junction contained 8 bases not matched to a gene. CDR3 length equals 15 residues. CDR1 is MDHEN, CDR2 SYDVKM, per germline. The CDR3, as DNA: TGTGCCAGCAGTACTGACAGGGGGCGCGTGGAGACCCAGTACTTC. Protein product: CASSTDRGRVETQYF.

About this clone itself: This sample also contains other DNA sequences that code for the same CDR3. The rearrangement links TRBV19 to TRBJ2-5, with 7 positions matching TRBD2. This CDR3 is built from 13 residues. V lost 8 bases and J lost 4; bases outside the gene matches: 7. The germline CDR1 and CDR2 sequences are LNHDA and SQIVND (reference sequence). CDR3: CASGGSQGETQYF. For the CDR3, the DNA is TGTGCCAGTGGCGGGAGTCAAGGAGAGACCCAGTACTTC.

V and J are TRBV18 and TRBJ2-5; tentative D call: TRBD2 (5 bases). From germline, CDR1 is KGHSH and CDR2 LQKENI. The CDR3 contains 14 residues. Trimming cost V 1 base and J 2 bases, with 8 bases left between them. CDR3 DNA: TGTGCCAGCTCACCACAGCGGCGTCAAGAGACCCAGTACTTC. Protein: CASSPQRRQETQYF.

The chain couples TRBV12-3 or TRBV12-4 to TRBJ1-4; D uncertain. Trimming pared 2 bases from V and 8 bases from J, leaving 9 bases between. CDR3 size: 13 residues. CDR3 bases: TGTGCCAGCAGTTTAAGGGAGGGAGAAAAACTGTTTTTT. As protein: CASSLREGEKLFF.

J is TRBJ2-3 and V is TRBV28, with D tentatively TRBD1 (5 bases). V lost 1 base and J 8 bases, leaving 13 bases between the germline ends. Germline loops: CDR1 MDHEN, CDR2 SYDVKM. The length of the CDR3 is 14 residues. CDR3: CASSLFTGSPTQYF. The CDR3 DNA follows: TGTGCCAGCAGTTTATTTACAGGTAGTCCTACGCAGTATTTT.